The clone carrying this T cell receptor (beta chain) occurred many times. Its target is unknown. The CDR3 contains 14 residues. The ends lost 5 bases at V and 5 bases at J; junction bases unmatched: 9. Per the germline V gene, CDR1 is MNHEY and CDR2 is SVGAGI. The sample comes from a study of blood T cells in healthy people across ages. Study results and limitations: When set beside aged donors, long-lived donors presented more naive CD4+ cells and higher diversity. Roughly linearly, TCR beta diversity per million T cells fell as age increased.

PCR was performed a second time for about 6 to 12 cycles using a sample-barcoded 5' primer and a J-beta primer mix. TCRdb reprocessed the 5' RACE reads with MiXCR, giving one entry per CDR3 protein. Of 580,000 or so distinct CDR3 sequences listed, roughly 48% are singletons. The sequence derives from a man aged 80 or over in good health. Sequenced sample: blood. The V gene is TRBV6-5, the J gene TRBJ2-7; 7 positions match TRBD2. The CDR3 coding sequence is TGTGCCAGCAGTCGCGGGGGTGGGAGACACGAGCAGTACTTC. It encodes CASSRGGGRHEQYF.